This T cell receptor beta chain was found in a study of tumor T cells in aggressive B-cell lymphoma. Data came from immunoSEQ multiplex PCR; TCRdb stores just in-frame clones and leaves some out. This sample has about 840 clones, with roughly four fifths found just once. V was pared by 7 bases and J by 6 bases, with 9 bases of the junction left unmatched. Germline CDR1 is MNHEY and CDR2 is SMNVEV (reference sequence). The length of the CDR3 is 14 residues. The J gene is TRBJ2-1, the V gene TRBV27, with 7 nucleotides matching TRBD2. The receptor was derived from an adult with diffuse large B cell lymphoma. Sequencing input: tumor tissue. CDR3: CASIGGSRVNEQFF. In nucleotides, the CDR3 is TGTGCCAGCATCGGCGGGAGTCGGGTCAATGAGCAGTTCTTC.